This record covers a single T cell receptor beta chain. Trimming shortened V by 8 bases and J by 17 bases, and 27 bases separated the two germline ends. Per germline, CDR1 SEHNR and CDR2 FQNEAQ (reference sequence). This CDR3 has 14 residues. The data were taken from a study of T cell changes during pregnancy in multiple sclerosis. Assay: immunoSEQ multiplex PCR; the TCRdb copy retains only in-frame clones and omits some. In the table there are 80,000 to 100,000 clones, 90% of which are singletons. The TCR sequence derives from a female donor in good health, enrolled as a control in a pregnancy study. This specimen was peripheral blood, taken in the second trimester of pregnancy. The V gene is TRBV7-9, the J gene TRBJ1-4; D perhaps matches TRBD1 (5 bases). CDR3 loop: CASLGEQPVLGLFF. DNA of the CDR3: TGTGCCAGCCTAGGGGAACAGCCGGTATTGGGACTATTTTTT.